The 8 T cell receptor beta chains presented below share a single source sample, sequenced in a study of CD8 T cells in ankylosing spondylitis. Findings of the study overall: A TCR beta motif made of under 10 highly homologous variants seemed typical of ankylosing spondylitis blood.

TCRdb independently ran MiXCR on the 5' RACE reads; one entry per CDR3 protein. Here the sample spans under 950,000 distinct CDR3 sequences, around 20% being singletons. These receptors have no known antigen. Source material: blood, either unsorted or a sorted T cell fraction (not recorded which). The origin of the receptors is a male donor with ankylosing spondylitis.

This sequence joins TRBV7-2 and TRBJ1-5; D unclear. With 5 bases removed from V and 3 bases from J, the gap between germline ends came to 8 bases. The V gene's germline CDR1 is SGHTA and CDR2 FQGNSA. This CDR3 is built from 13 residues. The CDR3 DNA reads TGTGCCAGCAGCCCCTCCACCAATCAGCCCCAGCATTTT. Its translation: CASSPSTNQPQHF.

V and J are TRBV5-1 and TRBJ1-1; maybe TRBD1 (5 bases). Germline-derived CDR1 and CDR2 are SGHRS and YFSETQ. V gave up 0 bases and J gave up 3 bases, with 9 bases separating them. The CDR3 contains 14 residues. The CDR3 DNA reads TGCGCCAGCAGCTTGGACGGGGCTGACACTGAAGCTTTCTTT. Encoded protein: CASSLDGADTEAFF.

V and J are TRBV20-1 and TRBJ2-3, with D unclear. The CDR3 length is 11 residues. V was clipped by 5 bases and J by 4 bases, with 7 bases between them. CDR1 DFQATT and CDR2 SNEGSKA come from the germline V gene (reference sequence). The CDR3 spells CSAPRADTQYF. Written as DNA, the CDR3 is TGCAGTGCTCCCCGGGCAGATACGCAGTATTTT.

This clonotype has a handful of counts. V is TRBV14 and J is TRBJ2-5; the D gene is possibly TRBD1 (6 bases). The CDR3 contains 13 residues. V was shortened by 2 bases and J by 5 bases, with 9 bases between the two germline ends. Germline V gene lookup returns CDR1 SGHDN and CDR2 FVKESK. CDR3 sequence (DNA): TGTGCCAGCAGCCAATGGGGGCGGGAGACCCAGTACTTC. Translating it yields CASSQWGRETQYF.

This clonotype was recorded a few times. For the CDR3, the DNA is TGTGCCATCAGTGATGTTTTAAGGGCGGTCGGCAATCAGCCCCAGCATTTT. Encoded protein: CAISDVLRAVGNQPQHF. The chain combines TRBV10-3 with TRBJ1-5, with D unclear. The germline V and J ends were trimmed by 3 bases and 2 bases, with 17 bases remaining between them. The V gene's germline CDR1 is ENHRY and CDR2 SYGVKD. The CDR3 spans 17 residues.

The V call is TRBV15, the J call TRBJ1-5; no clear D. Germline V gives CDR1 LNHNV, CDR2 YYDKDF (reference sequence). The CDR3 is 14 residues long. Trimming took 1 base from V and 3 from J, leaving 7 bases between them. CDR3 in amino acids: CATSRVGFNQPQHF. In DNA, the CDR3 is TGTGCCACCAGCAGAGTGGGATTCAATCAGCCCCAGCATTTT.

This clonotype was seen a few times. This chain uses TRBV7-8 with TRBJ2-3; 8 bases agree with TRBD2. V gave up 1 base and J gave up 2 bases; unmatched junction bases: 8. The CDR3 extends over 17 amino acids. From germline, CDR1 is SGHVS and CDR2 FQNEAQ. The CDR3 nucleotides read TGTGCCAGCAGCTTAGTACCCAGCGGGGGCTTCACAGATACGCAGTATTTT. The encoded protein is CASSLVPSGGFTDTQYF. Complete variable domain (other parts from reference TRBV7-8 and TRBJ2-3): GAGVSQSPRYKVAKRGQDVALRCDPISGHVSLFWYQQALGQGPEFLTYFQNEAQLDKSGLPSDRFFAERPEGSVSTLKIQRTQQEDSAVYLCASSLVPSGGFTDTQYFGPGTRLTVL.

The chain couples TRBV3-1 to TRBJ2-7, with 9 bases aligning to TRBD1. CDR1 and CDR2 from the germline V gene are LGHDT and YNNKEL (reference sequence). J gave up 3 bases and V 3 bases, and 6 bases lay outside the gene matches. The CDR3 spans 15 residues. For the CDR3, the DNA is TGTGCCAGCAGCCATGGACCGGGACAGGGCTACGAGCAGTACTTC. Translation: CASSHGPGQGYEQYF.